Presented here are 20 T cell receptor beta chains from one specimen sequenced in a study of blood T cell repertoires in COVID-19. TCRdb's table, derived via immunoSEQ multiplex PCR, lists solely in-frame clones and lacks some. This sample has over 200,000 clones, with around 90% found just once. Sample: PBMCs or T cells enriched from blood (not recorded which). The receptors derive from a human donor in a cohort exposed to, infected with or recovered from COVID-19 (not recorded which). The donor label of this sample is uncertain.

With regard to this clone: Other DNA sequences of this sample code for an identical CDR3. The chain couples TRBV19 to TRBJ2-1, with 10 positions matching TRBD2. In germline, CDR1 is LNHDA, CDR2 SQIVND (reference sequence). The CDR3 covers 15 residues. With 2 bases clipped from V and 5 bases from J, the junction kept 3 bases outside the gene matches. The CDR3 DNA sequence: TGTGCCAGTAGTATACTAGCGGGGGCGGACAATGAGCAGTTCTTC. Residues: CASSILAGADNEQFF.

The chain uses TRBV19 and TRBJ2-3; 11 bases align to TRBD2. Germline CDR1 and CDR2: LNHDA and SQIVND (reference sequence). V lost 7 bases to trimming and J lost 4 bases; unmatched junction nucleotides: 10. The CDR3 is 16 amino acids. The CDR3 DNA follows: TGTGCCAGTAAAACCCTAGCGGGGGGATACGCAGATACGCAGTATTTT. It codes for CASKTLAGGYADTQYF.

V is TRBV6-2 or TRBV6-3 and J is TRBJ2-5; D not certain. Trimming left V 4 bases short and J 7 bases short, with 10 bases between. Per germline, CDR1 MNHEY and CDR2 SVGEGT. This CDR3 has 12 amino acids. The chain's CDR3 is CASSSLRGTQYF. The CDR3 region has the DNA TGTGCCAGCAGTTCCCTCCGCGGGACCCAGTACTTC.

This clone was found once. This chain uses TRBV9 with TRBJ1-1; TRBD1 is a possible D gene (5 bases). Trimming stripped 3 bases from V and 3 bases from J, with 9 bases between. This CDR3 contains 13 residues. Looked up from germline, CDR1 is SGDLS and CDR2 is YYNGEE. As DNA, the CDR3 is TGTGCCAGCAGCGCGGGGGTAGACACTGAAGCTTTCTTT. Translating gives CASSAGVDTEAFF.

This chain links TRBV11-2 with TRBJ1-1; a weak D match, TRBD1 (6 bases). The germline V gene has CDR1 SGHAT and CDR2 FQNNGV. The CDR3 consists of 14 residues. With 3 bases removed from V and 2 bases from J, the gap between germline ends came to 10 bases. CDR3: CASSFGQTNTEAFF. The CDR3 nucleotides read TGTGCCAGCAGCTTCGGACAGACTAACACTGAAGCTTTCTTT.

V and J are TRBV11-2 and TRBJ2-7; TRBD2 agrees at 7 bases. CDR1 is SGHAT, CDR2 FQNNGV, per germline. Trimming removed 5 bases from V and 2 bases from J; junction bases left unmatched: 6. The CDR3 loop spans 14 amino acids. The CDR3 is CASSVSGSTYEQYF. CDR3 DNA sequence: TGTGCCAGCAGCGTTAGCGGGTCGACCTACGAGCAGTACTTC.

In the case of this clone: The sample carries other DNA sequences with the same CDR3. The chain has TRBV12-3 or TRBV12-4 and TRBJ1-2, with D possibly matching TRBD1 (5 bases). The CDR3 runs 12 residues. The V end lost 1 base, the J end lost 6 bases, and 6 bases lay between the germline ends. CDR3 nucleotide sequence: TGTGCCAGCAGTTTAGAGGGGAATGGCTACACCTTC. Protein sequence: CASSLEGNGYTF.

CDR3 in amino acids: CASSLESAGLQKLFF. DNA for the CDR3: TGTGCCAGCAGCTTGGAGAGCGCGGGTCTTCAAAAACTGTTTTTT. The chain recombines TRBV5-4 with TRBJ1-4, with D unresolved. The CDR3 has 15 residues. Germline-derived CDR1 and CDR2 are SGHNT and YYREEE (reference sequence). Trimming pared 0 bases from V and 9 bases from J, leaving 15 bases between.

The V call is TRBV10-1, the J call TRBJ2-3, with D unclear. The germline V and J ends were trimmed by 2 bases and 1 base, with 10 bases remaining between them. This CDR3 region has 15 residues. Looked up from germline, CDR1 is WNHNN and CDR2 is SYGVQD (reference sequence). The CDR3 sequence: CASSETRPGTDTQYF. CDR3 nucleotide sequence: TGCGCCAGCAGTGAGACTCGTCCCGGCACAGATACGCAGTATTTT.

In nucleotides, the CDR3 is TGTGCCAGCAGTTACTCCAGCCAGGGAAGAAATTCACCCCTCCACTTT. Protein: CASSYSSQGRNSPLHF. The chain is built from TRBV6-5 and TRBJ1-6; D may be TRBD1 (5 bases). The germline V gene has CDR1 MNHEY and CDR2 SVGAGI. Trimming removed 0 bases at V and 7 bases at J, with 13 bases between. This CDR3 region has 16 residues.

This clone was counted a few times. The gene calls are TRBV7-9 and TRBJ2-7, with D perhaps matching TRBD1 (5 bases). The germline V and J ends were trimmed by 5 bases and 0 bases, with 11 bases remaining between them. The CDR3 is made up of 14 amino acids. Germline V gene sequence: CDR1 SEHNR, CDR2 FQNEAQ (reference sequence). This CDR3 is CASSRSQGSYEQYF. In DNA form, the CDR3 reads TGTGCCAGCAGCAGGAGTCAGGGCTCCTACGAGCAGTACTTC.

The chain joins TRBV9 to TRBJ1-3; no clear D gene. CDR1 and CDR2 from the germline V gene are SGDLS and YYNGEE. CDR3 length: 17 amino acids. The V and J ends lost 3 bases and 0 bases respectively, with 16 bases between them. CDR3 sequence reads: CASSDPESGNSGNTIYF. In DNA, the CDR3 is TGTGCCAGCAGCGACCCCGAGTCGGGGAACTCTGGAAACACCATATATTTT.

The count of this clone is one. The rearrangement uses TRBV7-2 and TRBJ2-3; 8 nucleotides line up with TRBD2. The CDR3 length is 15 residues. J lost 0 bases, V lost 5 bases, and 4 bases had no gene match. Looked up from germline, CDR1 is SGHTA and CDR2 is FQGNSA. Written as DNA, the CDR3 is TGTGCCAGCAGCCCTAGCGGGCTTAGCACAGATACGCAGTATTTT. Encoded protein: CASSPSGLSTDTQYF.

This clone was found once. This chain joins TRBV9 and TRBJ1-6; D is possibly TRBD1 (6 bases). This CDR3 has 15 residues. The germline V gene has CDR1 SGDLS and CDR2 YYNGEE. Trimming cost V 0 bases and J 8 bases, with 12 bases left between them. This CDR3 is CASSVANRVDSPLHF. The CDR3, as DNA: TGTGCCAGCAGCGTAGCTAACAGGGTAGATTCACCCCTCCACTTT.

The rearrangement joins TRBV2 to TRBJ2-3; TRBD2 matches at 11 bases. In germline, CDR1 is SNHLY, CDR2 FYNNEI. With 7 bases clipped from V and 3 bases from J, the junction kept 18 bases outside the gene matches. This CDR3 has 19 amino acids. The CDR3 protein is CASIDPIAGGPSGTDTQYF. The DNA of the CDR3 is TGTGCCAGCATCGATCCCATAGCGGGGGGGCCATCCGGGACAGATACGCAGTATTTT. Complete variable domain (other parts from reference TRBV2 and TRBJ2-3): EPEVTQTPSHQVTQMGQEVILRCVPISNHLYFYWYRQILGQKVEFLVSFYNNEISEKSEIFDDQFSVERPDGSNFTLKIRSTKLEDSAMYFCASIDPIAGGPSGTDTQYFGPGTRLTVL.

The chain joins TRBV5-4 to TRBJ2-3; TRBD2 matches at 10 bases. CDR1 is SGHNT and CDR2 is YYREEE in the germline V gene (reference sequence). V dropped 3 bases and J dropped 1; count of bases not matched to a gene: 5. The CDR3 runs to 16 residues. The CDR3 loop is CASSSSSGGRTDTQYF. The DNA of the CDR3 is TGTGCCAGCAGCTCCTCTAGCGGGGGCCGCACAGATACGCAGTATTTT.

This clone came up once. CDR3 protein: CAIQAGPEIYNEQFF. The CDR3, as DNA: TGTGCCATCCAAGCGGGACCTGAAATATACAATGAGCAGTTCTTC. This chain links TRBV15 with TRBJ2-1; 7 nucleotides agree with TRBD2. J gave up 4 bases and V 10 bases, and 13 bases lay outside the gene matches. Germline CDR1 LNHNV, CDR2 YYDKDF (reference sequence). This CDR3 comprises 15 residues.

This clone is a singleton in its sample. The chain combines TRBV19 with TRBJ2-7, with 12 nucleotides matching TRBD1. This CDR3 has 16 amino acids. CDR1 and CDR2 from the germline V gene are LNHDA and SQIVND (reference sequence). V gave up 5 bases and J gave up 7 bases; unmatched junction bases: 12. The CDR3 DNA sequence: TGTGCCAGTAGTCCGCTCCCGGGACAGGGGGCGCGGGAGCAGTACTTC. Protein sequence: CASSPLPGQGAREQYF.

The chain recombines TRBV19 with TRBJ2-1; possibly TRBD2 for D (5 bases). CDR3 length: 12 residues. Trimming stripped 4 bases from V and 10 bases from J, with 11 bases between. Germline-derived CDR1 and CDR2 are LNHDA and SQIVND (reference sequence). The CDR3, as DNA: TGTGCCAGTAGTAAGGGAGTAGAAGAGCAGTTCTTC. Amino acids: CASSKGVEEQFF.

The V call is TRBV5-4, the J call TRBJ1-4; D possibly corresponds to TRBD1 (5 bases). CDR3 length: 14 amino acids. Looked up from germline, CDR1 is SGHNT and CDR2 is YYREEE (reference sequence). Trimming took 4 bases from V and 5 from J, leaving 12 bases between them. The CDR3 region has the DNA TGTGCCAGCAGCCCCGACGGGGGGAATGAAAAACTGTTTTTT. It encodes CASSPDGGNEKLFF.